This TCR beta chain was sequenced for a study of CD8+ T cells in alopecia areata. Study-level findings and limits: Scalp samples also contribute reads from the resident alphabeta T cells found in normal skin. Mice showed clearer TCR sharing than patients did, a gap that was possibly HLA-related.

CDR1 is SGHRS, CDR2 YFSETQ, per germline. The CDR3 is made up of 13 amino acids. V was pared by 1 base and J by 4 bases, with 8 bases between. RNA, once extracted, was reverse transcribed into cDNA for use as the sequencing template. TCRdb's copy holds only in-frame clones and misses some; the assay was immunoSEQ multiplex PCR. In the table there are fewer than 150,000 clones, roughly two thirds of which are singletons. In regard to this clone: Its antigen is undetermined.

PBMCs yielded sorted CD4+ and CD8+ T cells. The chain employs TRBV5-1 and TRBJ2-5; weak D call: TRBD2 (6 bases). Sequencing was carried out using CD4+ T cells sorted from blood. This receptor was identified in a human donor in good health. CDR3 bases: TGCGCCAGCAGCTTGACTAGCAGAGAGACCCAGTACTTC. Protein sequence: CASSLTSRETQYF.